This is a list of T cell receptor beta chains from one sample in a study of breast tumors, draining lymph nodes, adjacent tissues. Using its own MiXCR run on the multiplex PCR reads, TCRdb lists one record per CDR3 protein. The sample lists more than 50,000 distinct CDR3 sequences, approximately 47% seen once, with almost 8.5% in the top ten. Sequencing was done on a sample of breast tumor tissue. These receptors were collected from a female donor with breast cancer. Some clones in this sample may be carry-over from other donors' samples. CDR3s include the opening cysteine and the closing phenylalanine or tryptophan. The D gene is left open where the match is weak. Clone size appears in some rows only: once, few, many, or a class for an expanded clone.

v_call: TRBV3-1; cdr3_length: 13; j_call: TRBJ2-5; clone_size: many; d_call: .; cdr3_aa: CASSQDQEETQYF; cdr3_nt: TGTGCCAGCAGCCAAGATCAGGAAGAGACCCAGTACTTC
v_call: TRBV24-1; cdr3_length: 16; j_call: TRBJ2-7; clone_size: .; d_call: TRBD2; cdr3_aa: CATWSGASGGTYEQYF; cdr3_nt: TGTGCCACCTGGTCTGGGGCTAGCGGGGGAACCTACGAGCAGTACTTC
v_call: TRBV20-1; cdr3_length: 12; j_call: TRBJ1-5; clone_size: once; d_call: TRBD1; cdr3_aa: CSARTGSQPQHF; cdr3_nt: TGCAGTGCTAGGACAGGGAGCCAGCCCCAGCATTTT
v_call: TRBV9; cdr3_length: 16; j_call: TRBJ2-2; clone_size: many; d_call: TRBD2; cdr3_aa: CASSVTSGRLTGELFF; cdr3_nt: TGTGCCAGCAGCGTGACTAGCGGGAGGTTAACCGGGGAGCTGTTTTTT
v_call: TRBV29-1; cdr3_length: 17; j_call: TRBJ1-3; clone_size: .; d_call: .; cdr3_aa: CSVKSRGGRGSGNTIYF; cdr3_nt: TGCAGCGTTAAATCGAGGGGGGGACGGGGGTCTGGAAACACCATATATTTT
v_call: TRBV18; cdr3_length: 19; j_call: TRBJ2-6; clone_size: .; d_call: TRBD1; cdr3_aa: CASSPTIYRGLVGANVLTF; cdr3_nt: TGTGCCAGCTCGCCGACGATATACAGGGGGCTAGTTGGGGCCAACGTCCTGACTTTC
v_call: TRBV10-3; cdr3_length: 18; j_call: TRBJ2-7; clone_size: .; d_call: .; cdr3_aa: CATSDRGLAARGVREQYF; cdr3_nt: TGTGCCACCAGTGACAGAGGACTGGCGGCAAGAGGAGTGAGGGAGCAGTACTTC
v_call: TRBV6-5; cdr3_length: 14; j_call: TRBJ2-3; clone_size: few; d_call: .; cdr3_aa: CASSHSKTRGSQYF; cdr3_nt: TGTGCCAGCAGTCACTCGAAAACCCGGGGGTCGCAGTATTTT
v_call: TRBV14; cdr3_length: 16; j_call: TRBJ2-2; clone_size: many; d_call: .; cdr3_aa: CASSQGLLANTGELFF; cdr3_nt: TGTGCCAGCAGCCAAGGTCTACTAGCGAACACCGGGGAGCTGTTTTTT
v_call: TRBV7-9; cdr3_length: 12; j_call: TRBJ2-1; clone_size: many; d_call: .; cdr3_aa: CASSPLGDEQFF; cdr3_nt: TGTGCCAGCAGCCCCTTGGGGGATGAGCAGTTCTTC
v_call: TRBV20-1; cdr3_length: 17; j_call: TRBJ2-1; clone_size: many; d_call: TRBD2; cdr3_aa: CSASSPSGGGHDNEQFF; cdr3_nt: TGCAGTGCTAGTAGCCCATCGGGGGGGGGCCATGACAATGAGCAGTTCTTC
v_call: TRBV6-4; cdr3_length: 14; j_call: TRBJ2-3; clone_size: .; d_call: .; cdr3_aa: CASSEPSSTDTQYF; cdr3_nt: TGTGCCAGCAGTGAGCCAAGTAGCACAGATACGCAGTATTTC
v_call: TRBV6-6; cdr3_length: 17; j_call: TRBJ1-1; clone_size: .; d_call: .; cdr3_aa: CASSHSRQTGTNTEAFF; cdr3_nt: TGTGCCAGCAGTCACTCGCGGCAAACCGGAACGAACACTGAAGCTTTCTTT
v_call: TRBV6-2/TRBV6-3; cdr3_length: 14; j_call: TRBJ1-2; clone_size: many; d_call: .; cdr3_aa: CASSYESDYYGYTF; cdr3_nt: TGTGCCAGCAGTTACGAGTCGGACTACTATGGCTACACCTTC
v_call: TRBV5-1; cdr3_length: 13; j_call: TRBJ1-2; clone_size: many; d_call: TRBD1; cdr3_aa: CASSLDRGYGYTF; cdr3_nt: TGCGCCAGCAGCTTGGACAGGGGCTATGGCTACACCTTC
v_call: TRBV10-3; cdr3_length: 15; j_call: TRBJ2-7; clone_size: .; d_call: TRBD2; cdr3_aa: CARDLLREETSEQYF; cdr3_nt: TGTGCTAGAGATCTGTTGCGGGAGGAAACGAGCGAGCAGTACTTC
v_call: TRBV2; cdr3_length: 16; j_call: TRBJ2-3; clone_size: many; d_call: TRBD2; cdr3_aa: CASSEALAGGGDTQYF; cdr3_nt: TGTGCCAGCAGTGAAGCTCTAGCGGGGGGAGGAGATACGCAGTATTTT
v_call: TRBV19; cdr3_length: 15; j_call: TRBJ2-3; clone_size: .; d_call: .; cdr3_aa: CASSIVALSRNTQYF; cdr3_nt: TGTGCCAGTAGTATAGTGGCCCTAAGCAGAAATACGCAGTATTTT
v_call: TRBV24-1; cdr3_length: 16; j_call: TRBJ2-7; clone_size: once; d_call: .; cdr3_aa: CANSDNVRGAAYEQYF; cdr3_nt: TGTGCCAACAGTGATAATGTTCGGGGGGCCGCCTACGAGCAGTACTTC
v_call: TRBV5-6; cdr3_length: 16; j_call: TRBJ1-6; clone_size: many; d_call: .; cdr3_aa: CASSLFSATAGSPLHF; cdr3_nt: TGTGCCAGCAGCTTGTTTTCTGCGACCGCCGGCTCACCCCTCCACTTT
v_call: TRBV5-6; cdr3_length: 17; j_call: TRBJ2-5; clone_size: many; d_call: TRBD2; cdr3_aa: CASSPLTSGSMEETQYF; cdr3_nt: TGTGCCAGCAGCCCCTTGACTAGCGGGAGTATGGAGGAGACCCAGTACTTC
v_call: TRBV10-3; cdr3_length: 13; j_call: TRBJ1-2; clone_size: many; d_call: .; cdr3_aa: CAISDSLDYGYTF; cdr3_nt: TGTGCCATCAGTGACAGTCTGGACTATGGCTACACCTTC
v_call: TRBV7-9; cdr3_length: 15; j_call: TRBJ2-7; clone_size: many; d_call: TRBD1; cdr3_aa: CASSLDGQVRSEQYF; cdr3_nt: TGTGCCAGCAGCTTAGACGGACAGGTTAGAAGCGAGCAGTACTTC